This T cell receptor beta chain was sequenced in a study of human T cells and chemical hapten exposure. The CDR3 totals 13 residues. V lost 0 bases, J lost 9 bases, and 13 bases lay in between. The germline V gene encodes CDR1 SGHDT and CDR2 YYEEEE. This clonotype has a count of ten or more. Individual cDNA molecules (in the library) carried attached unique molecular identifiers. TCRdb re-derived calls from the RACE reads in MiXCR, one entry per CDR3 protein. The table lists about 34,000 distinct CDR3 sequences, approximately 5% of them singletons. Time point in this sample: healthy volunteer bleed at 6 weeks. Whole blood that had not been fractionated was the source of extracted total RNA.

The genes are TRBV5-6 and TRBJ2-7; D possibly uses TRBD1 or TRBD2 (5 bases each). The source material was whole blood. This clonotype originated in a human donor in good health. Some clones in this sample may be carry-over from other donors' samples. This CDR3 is CASSLASVGRQYF. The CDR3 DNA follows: TGTGCCAGCAGCTTGGCCAGTGTGGGACGGCAGTACTTC. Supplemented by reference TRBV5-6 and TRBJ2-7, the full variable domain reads DAGVTQSPTHLIKTRGQQVTLRCSPKSGHDTVSWYQQALGQGPQFIFQYYEEEERQRGNFPDRFSGHQFPNYSSELNVNALLLGDSALYLCASSLASVGRQYFGPGTRLTVT.